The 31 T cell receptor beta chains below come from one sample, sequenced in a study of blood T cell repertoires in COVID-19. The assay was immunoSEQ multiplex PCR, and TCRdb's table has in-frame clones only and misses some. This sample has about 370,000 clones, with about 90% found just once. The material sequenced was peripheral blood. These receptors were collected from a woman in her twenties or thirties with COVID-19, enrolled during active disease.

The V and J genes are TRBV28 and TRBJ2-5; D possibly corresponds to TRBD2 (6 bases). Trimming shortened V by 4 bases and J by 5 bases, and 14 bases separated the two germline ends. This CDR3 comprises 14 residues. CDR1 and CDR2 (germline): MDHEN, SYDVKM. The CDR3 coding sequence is TGTGCCAGCAGTTCCGGGACTTCCTACGAGACCCAGTACTTC. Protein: CASSSGTSYETQYF.

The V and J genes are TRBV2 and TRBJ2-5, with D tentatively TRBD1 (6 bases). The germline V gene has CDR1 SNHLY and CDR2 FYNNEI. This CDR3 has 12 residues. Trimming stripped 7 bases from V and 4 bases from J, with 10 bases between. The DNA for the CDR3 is TGTGCCAGCAACAGGGCGGGAGAGACCCAGTACTTC. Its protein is CASNRAGETQYF.

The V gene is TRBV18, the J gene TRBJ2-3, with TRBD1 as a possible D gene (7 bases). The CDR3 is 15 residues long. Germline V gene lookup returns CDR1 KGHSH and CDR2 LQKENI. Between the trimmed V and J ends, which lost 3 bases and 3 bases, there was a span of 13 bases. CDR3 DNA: TGTGCCAGCTCACCCGACAGGGAGGCAACAGATACGCAGTATTTT. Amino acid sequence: CASSPDREATDTQYF.

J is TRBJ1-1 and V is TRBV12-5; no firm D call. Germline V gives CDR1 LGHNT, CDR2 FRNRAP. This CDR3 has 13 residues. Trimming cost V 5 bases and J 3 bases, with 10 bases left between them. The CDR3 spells CASGVDTHTEAFF. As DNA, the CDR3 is TGTGCTAGTGGTGTCGACACCCACACTGAAGCTTTCTTT.

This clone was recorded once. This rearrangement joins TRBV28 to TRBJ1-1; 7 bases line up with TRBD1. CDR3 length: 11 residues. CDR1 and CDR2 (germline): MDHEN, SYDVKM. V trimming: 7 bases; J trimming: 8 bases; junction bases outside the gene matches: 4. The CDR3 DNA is TGTGCCAGCAAGGTGACAGGGGAAGCTTTCTTT. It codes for CASKVTGEAFF.

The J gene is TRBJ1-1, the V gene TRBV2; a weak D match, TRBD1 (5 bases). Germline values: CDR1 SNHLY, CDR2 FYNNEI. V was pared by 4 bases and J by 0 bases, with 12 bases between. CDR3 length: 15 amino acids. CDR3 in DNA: TGTGCCAGCAGTGGAGCCAGGGAAATGAACACTGAAGCTTTCTTT. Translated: CASSGAREMNTEAFF.

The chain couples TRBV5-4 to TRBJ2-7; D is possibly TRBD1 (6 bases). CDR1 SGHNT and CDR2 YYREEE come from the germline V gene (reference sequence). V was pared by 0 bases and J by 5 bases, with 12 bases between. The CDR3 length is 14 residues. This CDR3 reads CASSLVGAPNEQYF. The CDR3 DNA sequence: TGTGCCAGCAGCTTGGTGGGGGCTCCTAACGAGCAGTACTTC.

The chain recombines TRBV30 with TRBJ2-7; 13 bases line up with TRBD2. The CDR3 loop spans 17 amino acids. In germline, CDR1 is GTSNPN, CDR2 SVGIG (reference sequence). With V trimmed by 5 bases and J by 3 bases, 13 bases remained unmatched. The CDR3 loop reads CAWGKITGTSGIYEQYF. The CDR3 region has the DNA TGTGCCTGGGGAAAAATAACCGGGACTAGCGGGATCTACGAGCAGTACTTC.

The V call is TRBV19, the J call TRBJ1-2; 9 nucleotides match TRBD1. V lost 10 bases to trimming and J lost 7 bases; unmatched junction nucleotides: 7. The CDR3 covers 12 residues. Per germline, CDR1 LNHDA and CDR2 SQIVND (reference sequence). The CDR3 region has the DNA TGTGCCACCCAAGACAGGGGGTTTGGCTACACCTTC. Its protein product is CATQDRGFGYTF.

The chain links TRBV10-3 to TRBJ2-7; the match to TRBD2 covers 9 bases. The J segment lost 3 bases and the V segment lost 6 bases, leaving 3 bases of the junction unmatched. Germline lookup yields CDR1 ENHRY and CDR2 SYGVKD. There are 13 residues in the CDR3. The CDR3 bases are TGTGCCATCAGGACTAGCGGAAACTACGAGCAGTACTTC. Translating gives CAIRTSGNYEQYF.

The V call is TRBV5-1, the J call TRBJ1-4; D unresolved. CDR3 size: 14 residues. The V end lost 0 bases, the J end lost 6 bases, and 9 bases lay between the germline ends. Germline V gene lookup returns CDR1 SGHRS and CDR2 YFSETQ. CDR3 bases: TGCGCCAGCAGCTTGGTGGGGAGGCATGAAAAACTGTTTTTT. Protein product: CASSLVGRHEKLFF. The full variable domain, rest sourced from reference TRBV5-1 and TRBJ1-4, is KAGVTQTPRYLIKTRGQQVTLSCSPISGHRSVSWYQQTPGQGLQFLFEYFSETQRNKGNFPGRFSGRQFSNSRSEMNVSTLELGDSALYLCASSLVGRHEKLFFGSGTQLSVL.

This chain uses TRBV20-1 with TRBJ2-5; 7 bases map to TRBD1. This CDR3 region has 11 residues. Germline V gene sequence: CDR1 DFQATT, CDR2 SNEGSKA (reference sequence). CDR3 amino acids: CRAGGQETQYF. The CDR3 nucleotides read TGCAGGGCAGGGGGCCAAGAGACCCAGTACTTC.

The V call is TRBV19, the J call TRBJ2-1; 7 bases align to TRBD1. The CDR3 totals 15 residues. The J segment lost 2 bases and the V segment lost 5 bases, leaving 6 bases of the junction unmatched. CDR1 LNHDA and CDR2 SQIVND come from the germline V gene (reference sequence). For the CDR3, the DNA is TGTGCCAGTAGTGCCCGGACAGGAACCTACAATGAGCAGTTCTTC. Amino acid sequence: CASSARTGTYNEQFF.

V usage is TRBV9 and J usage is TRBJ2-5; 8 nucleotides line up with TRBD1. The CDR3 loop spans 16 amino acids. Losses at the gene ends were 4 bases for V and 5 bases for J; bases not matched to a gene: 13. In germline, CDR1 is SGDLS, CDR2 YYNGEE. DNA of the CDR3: TGTGCCAGCAGCCCCCAGGCTGCCAGGGGGCAGGAGACCCAGTACTTC. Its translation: CASSPQAARGQETQYF.

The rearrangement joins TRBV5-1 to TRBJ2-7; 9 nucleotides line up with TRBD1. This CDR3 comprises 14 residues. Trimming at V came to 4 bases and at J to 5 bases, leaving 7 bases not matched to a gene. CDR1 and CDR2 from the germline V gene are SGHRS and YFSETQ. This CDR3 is CASSPDRGDNEQYF. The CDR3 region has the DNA TGCGCCAGCAGCCCGGACAGGGGCGATAACGAGCAGTACTTC.

The CDR3 protein is CASSLKGAGGTDTQYF. CDR3 in DNA: TGTGCCAGCAGCCTAAAGGGGGCGGGAGGAACAGATACGCAGTATTTT. The V call is TRBV7-3, the J call TRBJ2-3, with D tentatively TRBD2 (8 bases). Trimming shortened V by 5 bases and J by 3 bases, and 18 bases separated the two germline ends. Per the germline V gene, CDR1 is SGHTA and CDR2 is FQGTGA. The CDR3 is 16 residues long.

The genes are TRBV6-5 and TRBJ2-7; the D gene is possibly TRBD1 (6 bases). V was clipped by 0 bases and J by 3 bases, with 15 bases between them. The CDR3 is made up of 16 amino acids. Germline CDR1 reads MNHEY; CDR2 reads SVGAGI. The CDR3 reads CASSYSLPGEGYEQYF. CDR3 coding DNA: TGTGCCAGCAGTTACTCGCTACCAGGGGAAGGCTACGAGCAGTACTTC.

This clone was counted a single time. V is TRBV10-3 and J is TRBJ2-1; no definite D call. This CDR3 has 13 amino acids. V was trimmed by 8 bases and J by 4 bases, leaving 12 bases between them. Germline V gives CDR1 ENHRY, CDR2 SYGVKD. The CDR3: CAISAEPYNEQFF. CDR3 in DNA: TGTGCCATCTCGGCGGAGCCTTACAATGAGCAGTTCTTC.

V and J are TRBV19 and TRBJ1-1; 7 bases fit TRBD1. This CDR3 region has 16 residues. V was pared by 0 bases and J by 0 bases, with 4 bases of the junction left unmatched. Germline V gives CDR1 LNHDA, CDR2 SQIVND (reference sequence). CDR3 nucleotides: TGTGCCAGTAGTATAGATCCCACAGGGGTGAACACTGAAGCTTTCTTT. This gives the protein CASSIDPTGVNTEAFF.

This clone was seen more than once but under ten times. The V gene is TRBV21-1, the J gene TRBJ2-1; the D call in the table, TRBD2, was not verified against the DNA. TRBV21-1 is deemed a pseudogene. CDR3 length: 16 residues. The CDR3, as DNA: TGTGCCAGCAGCAAAGTCAGAGGGCTCTCCTACAATGAGCAGTTCTTC. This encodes CASSKVRGLSYNEQFF.

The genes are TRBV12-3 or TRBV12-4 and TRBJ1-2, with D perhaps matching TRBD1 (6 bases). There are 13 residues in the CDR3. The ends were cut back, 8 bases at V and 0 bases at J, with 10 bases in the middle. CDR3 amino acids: CASGYRANYGYTF. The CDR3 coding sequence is TGTGCCAGCGGCTACAGGGCTAACTATGGCTACACCTTC.

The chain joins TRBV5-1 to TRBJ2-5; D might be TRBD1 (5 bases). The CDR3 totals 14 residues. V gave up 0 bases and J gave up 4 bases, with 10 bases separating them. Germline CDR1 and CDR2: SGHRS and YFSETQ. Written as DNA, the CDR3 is TGCGCCAGCAGCTTGGGGCCAGGGCGAGAGACCCAGTACTTC. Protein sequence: CASSLGPGRETQYF.

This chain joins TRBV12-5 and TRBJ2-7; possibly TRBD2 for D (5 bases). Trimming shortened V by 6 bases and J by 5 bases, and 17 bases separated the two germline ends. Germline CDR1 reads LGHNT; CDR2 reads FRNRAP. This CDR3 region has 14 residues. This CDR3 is CASGRLLVLDEQYF. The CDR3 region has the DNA TGTGCTAGTGGCCGCCTACTAGTTTTGGACGAGCAGTACTTC.

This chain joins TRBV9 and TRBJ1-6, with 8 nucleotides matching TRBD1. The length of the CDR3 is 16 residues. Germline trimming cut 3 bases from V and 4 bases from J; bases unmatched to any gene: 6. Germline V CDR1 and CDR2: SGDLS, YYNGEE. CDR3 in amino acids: CASSARDRTYNSPLHF. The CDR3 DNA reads TGTGCCAGCAGCGCCCGGGACAGGACTTATAATTCACCCCTCCACTTT. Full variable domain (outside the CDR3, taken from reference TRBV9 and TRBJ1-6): DSGVTQTPKHLITATGQRVTLRCSPRSGDLSVYWYQQSLDQGLQFLIQYYNGEERAKGNILERFSAQQFPDLHSELNLSSLELGDSALYFCASSARDRTYNSPLHFGNGTRLTVT.

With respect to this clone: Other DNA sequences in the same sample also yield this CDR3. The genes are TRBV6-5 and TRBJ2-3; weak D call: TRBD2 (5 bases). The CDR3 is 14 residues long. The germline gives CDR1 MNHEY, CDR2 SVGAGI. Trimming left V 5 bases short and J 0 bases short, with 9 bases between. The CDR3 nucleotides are TGTGCCAGCAGTCCGACGGGGAGCACAGATACGCAGTATTTT. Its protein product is CASSPTGSTDTQYF.

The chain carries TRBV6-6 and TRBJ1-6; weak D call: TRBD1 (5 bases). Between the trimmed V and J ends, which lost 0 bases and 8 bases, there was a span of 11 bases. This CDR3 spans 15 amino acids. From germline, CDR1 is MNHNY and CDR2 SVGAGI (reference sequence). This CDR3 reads CASSYSGGIHSPLHF. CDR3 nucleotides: TGTGCCAGCAGTTACTCGGGGGGGATTCATTCACCCCTCCACTTT.

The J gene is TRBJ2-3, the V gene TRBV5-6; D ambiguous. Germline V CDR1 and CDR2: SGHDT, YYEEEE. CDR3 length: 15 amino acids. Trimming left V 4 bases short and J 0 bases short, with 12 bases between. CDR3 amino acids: CASSIESFSTDTQYF. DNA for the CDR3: TGTGCCAGCAGCATAGAAAGTTTCAGCACAGATACGCAGTATTTT.

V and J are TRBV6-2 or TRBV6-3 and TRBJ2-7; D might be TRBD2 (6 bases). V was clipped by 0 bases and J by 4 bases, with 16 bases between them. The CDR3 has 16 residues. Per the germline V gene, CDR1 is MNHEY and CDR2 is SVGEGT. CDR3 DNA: TGTGCCAGCAGTTACTCGCTAGCTGGTGGGGGGTACGAGCAGTACTTC. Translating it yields CASSYSLAGGGYEQYF.

DNA for the CDR3: TGTGCCAGCAGCGGGACTCTAGACGAGCAGTACTTC. It encodes CASSGTLDEQYF. V is TRBV6-6 and J is TRBJ2-7, with a weak D call TRBD2 (6 bases). The CDR3 consists of 12 residues. The germline V gene has CDR1 MNHNY and CDR2 SVGAGI (reference sequence). V lost 6 bases and J 5 bases, leaving 11 bases between the germline ends.

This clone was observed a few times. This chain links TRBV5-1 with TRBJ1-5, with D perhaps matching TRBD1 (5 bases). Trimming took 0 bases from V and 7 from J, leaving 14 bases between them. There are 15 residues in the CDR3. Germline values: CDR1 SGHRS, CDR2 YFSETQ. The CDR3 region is CASSLGGDRGQPQHF. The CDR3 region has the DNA TGCGCCAGCAGCTTGGGAGGGGATCGGGGGCAGCCCCAGCATTTT.

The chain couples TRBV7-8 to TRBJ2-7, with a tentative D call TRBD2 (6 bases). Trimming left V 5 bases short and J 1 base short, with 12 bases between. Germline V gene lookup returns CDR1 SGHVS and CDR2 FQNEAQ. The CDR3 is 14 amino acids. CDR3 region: CASSPSSASYEQYF. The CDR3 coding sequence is TGTGCCAGCAGCCCGTCTAGCGCTTCCTACGAGCAGTACTTC.